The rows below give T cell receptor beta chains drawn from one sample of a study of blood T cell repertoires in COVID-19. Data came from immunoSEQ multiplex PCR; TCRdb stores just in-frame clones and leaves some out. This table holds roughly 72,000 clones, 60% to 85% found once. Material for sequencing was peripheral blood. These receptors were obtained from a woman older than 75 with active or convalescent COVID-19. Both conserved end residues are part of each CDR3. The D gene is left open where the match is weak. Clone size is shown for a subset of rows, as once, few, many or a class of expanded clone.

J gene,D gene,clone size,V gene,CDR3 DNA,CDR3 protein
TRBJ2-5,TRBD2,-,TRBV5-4,TGTGCCAGCAGCCCGGACTTAGCGGGGGGGCGAGAGACCCAGTACTTC,CASSPDLAGGRETQYF
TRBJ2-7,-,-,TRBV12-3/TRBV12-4,TGTGCCAGCAGTTTAGAGAGCTACGAGCAGTACTTC,CASSLESYEQYF
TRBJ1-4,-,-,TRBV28,TGTGCCAGCACCTTTCGCGGAGCAACTAATGAAAAACTGTTTTTT,CASTFRGATNEKLFF
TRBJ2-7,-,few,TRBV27,TGTGCCAGCAGTTTGCAACAGGGTCTCGGCGAGCAGTACTTC,CASSLQQGLGEQYF
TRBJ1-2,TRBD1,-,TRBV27,TGTGCCAGCAGGAGGACAGGGGACTATGGCTACACCTTC,CASRRTGDYGYTF
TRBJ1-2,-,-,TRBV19,TGTGCCAGTAGTCGCCCCTCCCAAGCCAGCGAATATAACTATGGCTACACCTTC,CASSRPSQASEYNYGYTF
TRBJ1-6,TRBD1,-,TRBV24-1,TGTGCCACCAGGGGGACAGAGAGCTCCTATAATTCACCCCTCCACTTT,CATRGTESSYNSPLHF
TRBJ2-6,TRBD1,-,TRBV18,TGTGCCAGCTCAGAGGCGGGACAGGGGGCCATCTCTGGGGCCAACGTCCTGACTTTC,CASSEAGQGAISGANVLTF
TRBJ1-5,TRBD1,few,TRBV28,TGTGCCAGCAGTTCTACAGGGGCCCTCAGTTTTCCGGCCCAGCATTTT,CASSSTGALSFPAQHF
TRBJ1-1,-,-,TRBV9,TGTGCCAGCAGCGTAGAGGGGGACACTGAAGCTTTCTTT,CASSVEGDTEAFF
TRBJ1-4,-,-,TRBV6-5,TGTGCCAGCAGGACGGGGGGGCCAGGGGAAAAACTGTTTTTT,CASRTGGPGEKLFF
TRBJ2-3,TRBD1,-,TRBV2,TGTGCCAGCAGTTCTACAGGGGGGCTGCAGTATTTT,CASSSTGGLQYF
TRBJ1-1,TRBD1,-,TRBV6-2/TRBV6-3,TGTGCCAGCAGTTACAAGACAGGGAAGAACACTGAAGCTTTCTTT,CASSYKTGKNTEAFF
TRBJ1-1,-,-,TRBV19,TGTGCCAGTAGTATCGAGGGGGTGGACACTGAAGCTTTCTTT,CASSIEGVDTEAFF
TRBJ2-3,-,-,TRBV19,TGTGCCAGTAGTATAGATCACCGAATTGGGCTCACAGATACGCAGTATTTT,CASSIDHRIGLTDTQYF
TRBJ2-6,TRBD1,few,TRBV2,TGTGCCAGCGGAAGACTGGGACAGGGCTCCTCTGGGGCCAACGTCCTGACTTTC,CASGRLGQGSSGANVLTF
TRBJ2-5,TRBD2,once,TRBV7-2,TGTGCCAGCAGCTTAGGACTAGCACAAGAGACCCAGTACTTC,CASSLGLAQETQYF
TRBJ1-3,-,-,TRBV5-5,TGTGCCAGCAGTCCCTCGGGGGGTGGAAACACCATATATTTT,CASSPSGGGNTIYF
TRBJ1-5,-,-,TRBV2,TGTGCCAGCAGGGCAGGGAGGCTTGATCAGCCCCAGCATTTT,CASRAGRLDQPQHF
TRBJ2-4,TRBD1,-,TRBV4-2,TGTGCCAGCAGCCAAGATATGGGGGGGACAGGGACGATTCTAGCCAAAAACATTCAGTACTTC,CASSQDMGGTGTILAKNIQYF
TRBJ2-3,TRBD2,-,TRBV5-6,TGTGCCAGCAGCTTACTCGGGGGGGCTGGCACAGATACGCAGTATTTT,CASSLLGGAGTDTQYF
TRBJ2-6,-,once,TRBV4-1,TGCGCCAGCAGCCAAGTGGGCCAACCTGGGGCCAACGTCCTGACTTTC,CASSQVGQPGANVLTF
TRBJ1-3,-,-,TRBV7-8,TGTGCCAGCAGCTCAAGGCTACAGGTCTCTGGAAACACCATATATTTT,CASSSRLQVSGNTIYF
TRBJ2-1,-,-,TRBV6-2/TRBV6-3,TGTGCCAGCAGTTCCCCGGGACTGCAGTTCTTC,CASSSPGLQFF
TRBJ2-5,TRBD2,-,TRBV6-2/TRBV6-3,TGTGCCAGCAGCCCCTCGCGGGGGGGGACCCAGTACTTC,CASSPSRGGTQYF
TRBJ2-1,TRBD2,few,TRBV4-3,TGCGCCAGCAGCCAAGCACTAGCGGGGGCCAATGAGCAGTTCTTC,CASSQALAGANEQFF
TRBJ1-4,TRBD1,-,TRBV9,TGTGCCAGCAGCGTAGCCGGGACAGGGGTTGAAAAACTGTTTTTT,CASSVAGTGVEKLFF
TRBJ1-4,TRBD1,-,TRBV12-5,TGTGCTAGTGGTGCCTCCGGGACAGGGAATGAAAAACTGTTTTTT,CASGASGTGNEKLFF
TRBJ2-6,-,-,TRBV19,TGTGCCAGTAGTATAGGACTCTCTGGGGCCAACGTCCTGACTTTC,CASSIGLSGANVLTF
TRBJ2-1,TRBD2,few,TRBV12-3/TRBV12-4,TGTGCCAGCAGTTCTAGCGGCAATGAGCAGTTCTTC,CASSSSGNEQFF
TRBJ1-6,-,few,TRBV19,TGTGCCAGTAGTTACGACAGGTATAATTCACCCCTCCACTTT,CASSYDRYNSPLHF